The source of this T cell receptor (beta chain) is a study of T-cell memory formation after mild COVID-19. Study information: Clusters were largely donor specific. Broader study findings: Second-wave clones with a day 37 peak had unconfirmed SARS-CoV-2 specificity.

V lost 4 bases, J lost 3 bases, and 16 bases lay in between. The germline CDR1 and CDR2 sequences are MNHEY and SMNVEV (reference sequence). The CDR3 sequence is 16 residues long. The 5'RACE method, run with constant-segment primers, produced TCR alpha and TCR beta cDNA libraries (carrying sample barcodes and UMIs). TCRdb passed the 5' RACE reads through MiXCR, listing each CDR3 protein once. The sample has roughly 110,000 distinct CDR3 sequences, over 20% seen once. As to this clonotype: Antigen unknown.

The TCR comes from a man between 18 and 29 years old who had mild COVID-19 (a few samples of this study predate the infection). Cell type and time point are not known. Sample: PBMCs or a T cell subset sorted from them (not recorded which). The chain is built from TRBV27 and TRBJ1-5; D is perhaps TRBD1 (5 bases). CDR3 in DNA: TGTGCCAGCAGTTCATTGGGGGACGGATACAATCAGCCCCAGCATTTT. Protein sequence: CASSSLGDGYNQPQHF.